The clone carrying this T cell receptor (beta chain) was detected only a few times. Antigen specificity is unknown. The ends were cut back, 7 bases at V and 2 bases at J, with 12 bases in the middle. The CDR3 has 13 residues. Germline-derived CDR1 and CDR2 are DFQATT and SNEGSKA (reference sequence). RNA transcripts yielded amplified TCR beta CDR3 regions. First-round RT-PCR targeting the TCR CDR3 was performed with the HTBI primer set. MiXCR, run by TCRdb on the multiplex PCR reads, gives a single entry per CDR3 protein. Of approximately 710,000 distinct CDR3 sequences listed, roughly 17% are singletons. This sample is drawn from a study of T cells in Graves' hyperthyroidism and ophthalmopathy. Whole-study results and caveats: Ophthalmopathy got predicted by the model a median 6.5 months before its onset. Most expanded thyroid clonotypes above 0.001 also appeared in blood.

Graves' hyperthyroidism is called stable when ophthalmopathy does not progress within 18 months. The authors took PBMCs from 10 ml fresh peripheral blood. The source material was blood. The chain has TRBV20-1 and TRBJ2-1, with D uncertain. The sequence was obtained from a man aged 50 or older with Graves' hyperthyroidism. In nucleotides, the CDR3 is TGCAGTGTATCTGAGCCGACCTACAATGAGCAGTTCTTC. Residues: CSVSEPTYNEQFF.